The table lists the clone carrying this TCR beta chain with a few counts. V shed 2 bases and J shed 5 bases, with 6 bases lying between them. This CDR3 is 11 amino acids long. Per germline, CDR1 SQVTM and CDR2 ANQGSEA. Researchers prepared the TCRbeta library using unique molecular identifiers, the study reports. TCRdb reprocessed the PCR reads via MiXCR and lists one record per CDR3 protein. Seen here are just under 550,000 distinct CDR3 sequences, about 18% observed once, and the top ten hold 3.3%. The sample belongs to a study of T-cell reconstitution after alpha-beta-depleted transplantation in children.

V usage is TRBV29-1 and J usage is TRBJ2-5; D unclear. This receptor was identified in a human donor who donated a stem cell graft to a child with acute lymphoblastic leukemia. The sequences come from PBMCs from the stem cell graft donor, collected from the stem cell graft. CDR3 in amino acids: CSVEYWETQYF. CDR3 in DNA: TGCAGCGTTGAATACTGGGAGACCCAGTACTTC.